These T cell receptor beta chains were read from a single sample in a study of blood T cell repertoires in COVID-19. Assay used: immunoSEQ multiplex PCR; TCRdb lists only in-frame clones, some missing. The table shows about 47,000 clones, with roughly four fifths occurring only once. The sequencing sample was made of peripheral blood. These receptors originate from a man aged 55 to 70 with active COVID-19. Each CDR3 is given with its conserved first and last residue. Size is stated for part of the rows, as once, few or many counts, or as a class when the clone is expanded.

TRBJ1-2 NA TRBV12-3/TRBV12-4 CASSSLLGYTF
TRBJ2-1 NA TRBV27 CASSSPGQGTLEQFF
TRBJ2-3 NA TRBV28 CASSSDSWNTDTQYF
TRBJ2-1 NA TRBV2 CASSEQTGGLYNEQFF
TRBJ2-3 NA TRBV5-1 CASSFRQVTDTQYF
TRBJ2-7 NA TRBV7-6 CASSYLGQGSYEQYF
TRBJ2-1 NA TRBV7-6 CASSFSGLAGVHEQFF
TRBJ2-7 NA TRBV12-3/TRBV12-4 CASSAQGIHEQYF
TRBJ2-2 NA TRBV24-1 CATSFRGSGELFF
TRBJ1-1 NA TRBV28 CASSLRGSGLNTEAFF
TRBJ2-1 NA TRBV11-2 CASSTGLPNEQFF
TRBJ2-3 NA TRBV6-5 CATLSGGTDTQYF
TRBJ1-6 NA TRBV6-4 CASRAQGQGNSPLHF
TRBJ1-2 few TRBV9 CASAIGGNGYTF
TRBJ2-5 few TRBV5-1 CASSLAGETQYF
TRBJ1-1 NA TRBV3-1/TRBV3-2 CASARGFNTEAFF
TRBJ2-3 NA TRBV9 CASSPWTSDLTQYF
TRBJ2-5 NA TRBV7-2 CASSSGLAGETQYF
TRBJ1-2 NA TRBV7-8 CASSLSRRGGYTF
TRBJ2-5 NA TRBV18 CASSPIQGSQETQYF
TRBJ2-4 once TRBV12-5 CASGVRDRALFSAKNIQYF
TRBJ1-3 once TRBV24-1 CATSGGNTIYF
TRBJ1-2 NA TRBV7-9 CASSRRDRVFGYTF
TRBJ2-7 NA TRBV28 CASSHDRGEQYF
TRBJ1-5 NA TRBV19 CASSIEGGRANQPQHF
TRBJ2-3 NA TRBV7-2 CASSSLTGYSTDTQYF
TRBJ2-1 NA TRBV4-3 CASSQEGASEYNEQFF
TRBJ2-2 NA TRBV7-9 CASSLVPRESLGELFF
TRBJ1-3 NA TRBV5-1 CASSLPGPSGNTIYF
TRBJ1-1 NA TRBV9 CASSVRGTNTEAFF
TRBJ1-6 NA TRBV5-1 CASSFGQGISPLHF
TRBJ2-5 NA TRBV6-5 CASQLGGLYQETQYF
TRBJ2-2 few TRBV24-1 CATSAHWAGATGELFF
TRBJ2-1 NA TRBV13 CASSLGLAGDNEQFF
TRBJ1-1 NA TRBV18 CASSPTTNTEAFF
TRBJ2-7 NA TRBV27 CASSNFGGQGVQSEQYF
TRBJ2-5 NA TRBV14 CASSRNHNPQETQYF
TRBJ2-3 NA TRBV6-2/TRBV6-3 CASSSSGGADTQYF
TRBJ1-2 NA TRBV6-5 CASTWANYGYTF